This is a list of T cell receptor beta chains from one sample in a study of T cell repertoires in cytomegalovirus infection. A single record per CDR3 protein comes from TCRdb applying MiXCR to the reads. Of 650,000 to 850,000 distinct CDR3 sequences detected, almost 30% appear once; the ten largest clones hold around 13%. Their antigens are not known. This sample comprised cultured CD8+ T cells from PBMCs, obtained from culture after CMV antigen stimulation. These receptors originate from a human donor in good health (CMV status not recorded). Some clones in this sample may be carry-over from other donors' samples. The CDR3 runs from the conserved cysteine through the conserved F or W. The D gene is left open where the match is weak. Clone size appears in some rows only: once, few, many, or a class for an expanded clone.

V gene	clone size	D gene	CDR3 length	J gene	CDR3 protein	CDR3 DNA
TRBV7-8	few	NA	13	TRBJ2-7	CASSNRASSEQYF	TGTGCCAGCAGCAACCGGGCCTCTAGCGAGCAGTACTTC
TRBV7-3	few	NA	17	TRBJ2-1	CASSLIVGGRKYNEQFF	TGTGCCAGCAGCTTAATAGTTGGGGGGAGAAAATACAATGAGCAGTTCTTT
TRBV7-9	NA	NA	13	TRBJ1-5	CASSFPDGQPQHF	TGTGCCAGCAGCTTCCCGGACGGACAGCCCCAGCATTTT
TRBV27	NA	TRBD1	15	TRBJ1-2	CASSSAGRGHYGYTF	TGTGCCAGCAGTTCGGCGGGCAGGGGGCACTATGGCTACACCTTC
TRBV27	NA	NA	15	TRBJ1-2	CASSPPDRRFDGYTF	TGTGCCAGCAGTCCCCCGGACAGAAGATTCGATGGCTACACCTTC
TRBV28	NA	NA	16	TRBJ2-2	CASTHRGGPLTGELFF	TGTGCCAGCACCCACCGTGGGGGGCCACTCACCGGGGAGCTGTTTTTT
TRBV7-9	few	NA	15	TRBJ1-5	CASSSGRASHQPQHF	TGTGCCAGCAGCTCGGGACGGGCCTCTCATCAGCCCCAGCATTTT
TRBV20-1	few	NA	14	TRBJ1-5	CSAPLEGIGQPQHF	TGCAGTGCCCCACTCGAGGGGATTGGTCAGCCCCAGCATTTT
TRBV5-4	NA	TRBD1	16	TRBJ1-2	CASSPGTGGPLYGYTF	TGTGCCAGCAGCCCCGGGACAGGGGGCCCCCTCTATGGCTACACCTTC
TRBV19	NA	TRBD2	16	TRBJ2-1	CASSTFLAGGYNEQFF	TGTGCCAGTAGTACCTTCCTAGCGGGGGGATACAATGAGCAGTTCTTC
TRBV7-9	few	NA	14	TRBJ1-5	CASSLAGKGQPQHF	TGTGCCAGCAGCTTAGCAGGGAAGGGTCAGCCCCAGCATTTT
TRBV6-1	NA	NA	16	TRBJ1-5	CASSEYEPVSNQPQHF	TGTGCCAGCAGTGAATACGAACCGGTTAGCAATCAGCCCCAGCATTTT
TRBV27	NA	NA	14	TRBJ1-2	CASRNSGLEGGYTF	TGTGCCAGCAGAAACTCCGGCCTCGAGGGTGGCTACACCTTC
TRBV14	NA	NA	15	TRBJ2-1	CASSQGGLLYNEQFF	TGTGCCAGCAGCCAGGGCGGACTTCTCTACAATGAGCAGTTCTTC
TRBV12-5	NA	NA	15	TRBJ1-5	CASALGTDSNQPRHF	TGTGCTAGTGCCCTAGGGACGGATAGCAATCAGCCCCGGCATTTT
TRBV7-9	NA	TRBD1	15	TRBJ2-1	CASSVPGQGENEQFF	TGTGCCAGCAGCGTTCCGGGACAGGGGGAAAATGAGCAGTTCTTC
TRBV7-2	many	TRBD2	16	TRBJ2-1	CASSPLAGGLANEQFF	TGTGCCAGCAGCCCATTAGCGGGGGGGTTGGCCAATGAGCAGTTCTTC
TRBV5-1	NA	TRBD2	17	TRBJ2-1	CASSLEVGLAGGNEQFF	TGCGCCAGCAGCTTGGAGGTTGGGCTAGCGGGGGGGAATGAGCAGTTCTTC
TRBV27	NA	NA	14	TRBJ1-3	CASSLGITGNTIYF	TGTGCCAGCAGTTTAGGCATTACTGGAAACACCATATATTTT
TRBV19	few	NA	13	TRBJ1-2	CACQGRNFYGYTF	TGTGCCTGCCAGGGACGGAACTTCTATGGCTACACCTTC
TRBV7-8	many	TRBD1	16	TRBJ1-3	CASSVTWDSSGNTIYF	TGTGCCAGCAGCGTTACCTGGGACAGCTCTGGAAACACCATATATTTT
TRBV6-5	few	TRBD1	17	TRBJ2-1	CASSYWPTGGIYNEQFF	TGTGCCAGCAGTTACTGGCCAACAGGGGGCATTTACAATGAGCAGTTCTTC
TRBV27	NA	NA	15	TRBJ1-1	CASSLTPGTYTEAFF	TGTGCCAGCAGTTTAACTCCAGGGACGTACACTGAAGCTTTCTTT
TRBV12-3/TRBV12-4	NA	NA	18	TRBJ1-3	CASYMGGTSALTENTIYF	TGTGCCAGCTATATGGGGGGGACATCGGCTTTAACGGAAAACACCATATATTTT
TRBV6-1	NA	TRBD1	15	TRBJ2-2	CASTLQGQNTGELFF	TGTGCCAGCACTTTACAGGGGCAGAACACCGGGGAGCTGTTTTTT
TRBV7-2	few	NA	14	TRBJ1-2	CASSWTDTNYGYTF	TGTGCCAGCAGCTGGACAGATACTAACTATGGCTACACCTTC
TRBV3-1	NA	NA	15	TRBJ1-1	CASSQDYYGNTEAFF	TGTGCCAGCAGCCAAGATTACTACGGGAACACTGAAGCTTTCTTT
TRBV12-3/TRBV12-4	few	NA	11	TRBJ1-2	CASSLWGSYTF	TGTGCCAGCAGTTTATGGGGGAGCTACACCTTC
TRBV4-3	once	NA	18	TRBJ2-6	CASSARTAIDSGANVLTF	TGCGCCAGCAGCGCACGGACAGCGATCGACTCTGGGGCCAACGTCCTGACTTTC
TRBV14	NA	TRBD1	16	TRBJ2-1	CASSQVPGQGYNEQFF	TGTGCCAGCAGCCAAGTCCCGGGACAGGGTTACAATGAGCAGTTCTTC
TRBV7-8	many	TRBD1	16	TRBJ2-3	CASSRRDRVGTDTQYF	TGTGCCAGCAGCCGCCGAGACAGGGTCGGCACAGATACGCAGTATTTT
TRBV19	NA	NA	12	TRBJ1-5	CASSMEDQPQHF	TGTGCCAGTAGTATGGAGGATCAGCCCCAGCATTTT
TRBV7-8	few	NA	14	TRBJ1-5	CASSLGGYDQPQHF	TGTGCCAGCAGCTTAGGGGGTTATGATCAGCCCCAGCATTTT
TRBV4-1	few	NA	15	TRBJ1-2	CASSPEAGLNYGYTF	TGCGCCAGCAGCCCTGAGGCAGGGTTGAACTATGGCTACACCTTC
TRBV7-6	NA	NA	13	TRBJ1-1	CASRLVMNTEAFF	TGTGCCAGCAGGCTGGTCATGAACACTGAAGCTTTCTTT
TRBV5-1	NA	TRBD2	16	TRBJ2-1	CASSFARDYPYNEQFF	TGCGCCAGCAGCTTTGCCCGGGACTACCCCTACAATGAGCAGTTCTTC
TRBV10-3	NA	NA	16	TRBJ2-3	CAISSFDESGTDTQYF	TGTGCCATCAGTTCATTCGACGAATCAGGCACAGATACGCAGTATTTT
TRBV6-8	NA	NA	15	TRBJ1-1	CASSYLQVSHPEAFF	TGTGCCAGCAGTTACCTTCAGGTCTCCCACCCTGAAGCTTTCTTT
TRBV7-2	few	TRBD1	16	TRBJ2-7	CASTPSAGQGLYEQYF	TGTGCCAGCACCCCCAGTGCGGGACAGGGATTATACGAGCAGTACTTC
TRBV27	once	NA	13	TRBJ1-5	CASSLGEDQPQHF	TGTGCCAGCAGTTTAGGGGAAGATCAGCCCCAGCATTTT
TRBV6-2/TRBV6-3	few	NA	13	TRBJ1-5	CASTVYSNQPQHF	TGTGCCAGCACCGTTTATAGCAATCAGCCCCAGCATTTT
TRBV5-5	few	TRBD1	16	TRBJ2-2	CASSLPQGRGTGELFF	TGTGCCAGCAGCTTGCCACAGGGGCGAGGGACCGGGGAGCTGTTTTTT
TRBV7-8	NA	NA	18	TRBJ2-2	CASSPFIPGEVNTGELFF	TGTGCCAGCAGCCCATTCATTCCGGGGGAGGTCAACACCGGGGAGCTGTTTTTT
TRBV27	NA	NA	12	TRBJ2-5	CATARNQETQYF	TGTGCTACGGCACGGAACCAAGAGACCCAGTACTTC
TRBV7-8	many	TRBD1	16	TRBJ1-3	CASSLGAPTGGNTIYF	TGTGCCAGCAGCTTAGGGGCCCCGACAGGGGGAAACACCATATATTTT
TRBV29-1	NA	NA	13	TRBJ1-2	CSVEDGTLGGYTF	TGCAGCGTTGAAGATGGGACCCTGGGTGGCTACACCTTC
TRBV10-3	NA	NA	18	TRBJ2-6	CAISESWTPISGANVLTF	TGTGCCATCAGTGAGTCGTGGACACCCATCTCTGGGGCCAACGTCCTGACTTTC
TRBV6-2/TRBV6-3	NA	NA	17	TRBJ1-1	CASSYSPVDRSKKSAFF	TGTGCCAGCAGTTACTCGCCGGTGGACAGATCCAAGAAGTCGGCTTTCTTT
TRBV7-9	NA	TRBD2	15	TRBJ2-3	CASSPSGGETDTQYF	TGTGCCAGCAGCCCTAGCGGGGGGGAAACAGATACGCAGTATTTT
TRBV7-6	many	NA	14	TRBJ2-1	CASSLGPGTLEQFF	TGTGCCAGCAGCCTAGGGCCCGGTACCCTCGAGCAGTTCTTC
TRBV2	NA	TRBD1	17	TRBJ1-5	CATRGQLKSGYHQPQHF	TGTGCCACCAGGGGACAGCTTAAGAGTGGGTACCATCAGCCCCAGCATTTT
TRBV6-6	few	NA	15	TRBJ1-1	CASKIWGERETEAFF	TGTGCCAGCAAAATTTGGGGGGAGAGGGAAACTGAAGCTTTCTTT
TRBV12-3/TRBV12-4	few	NA	15	TRBJ1-2	CASSSSGGDIYGYTF	TGTGCCAGCAGTTCCTCGGGAGGGGACATTTATGGCTACACCTTC
TRBV6-2/TRBV6-3	NA	NA	11	TRBJ1-2	CASSMSYGYTF	TGTGCCAGCAGTATGAGTTATGGCTACACCTTC
TRBV6-2/TRBV6-3	NA	NA	14	TRBJ2-2	CASSYGGPPGELFF	TGTGCCAGCAGTTACGGGGGACCCCCCGGGGAGCTGTTTTTT
TRBV10-2	NA	NA	14	TRBJ1-5	CASSEGGRGWPQHF	TGCGCCAGCAGTGAGGGGGGGCGAGGGTGGCCCCAGCATTTT
TRBV7-6	many	NA	14	TRBJ2-3	CASSPFTGGDTQYF	TGTGCCAGCAGCCCCTTTACCGGGGGAGATACGCAGTATTTT
TRBV15	few	NA	11	TRBJ2-1	CATSRGSEQFF	TGTGCCACCAGCAGGGGTAGTGAGCAGTTCTTC
TRBV27	NA	NA	13	TRBJ2-1	CASSFDGANEQFF	TGTGCCAGCAGTTTTGACGGGGCCAATGAGCAGTTCTTC
TRBV7-9	many	TRBD1	13	TRBJ2-7	CASSGTGEDEQYF	TGTGCCAGCAGTGGGACAGGGGAGGACGAGCAGTACTTC